The sequence of this TCR beta chain was determined in a study of T cells in Graves' hyperthyroidism and ophthalmopathy. Study context: Specimen type is peripheral blood, collected at initial diagnosis prior to any treatment.

The CDR3 length is 15 residues. V dropped 5 bases and J dropped 5; count of bases not matched to a gene: 10. Germline V gene data show CDR1 as SGHRS and CDR2 as YFSETQ. Researchers amplified the TCR beta CDR3 regions from RNA transcripts. The TCR CDR3 first-round RT-PCR relied on the HTBI primer set. TCRdb passed the multiplex PCR reads through MiXCR, listing each CDR3 protein once. The sample includes about 600,000 distinct CDR3 sequences, approximately 16% of them seen just once. Patients were excluded because of uncontrolled infection, other autoimmune disease, pregnancy or lactation. Source material for PBMCs was around 10 ml fresh peripheral blood.

The rearrangement links TRBV5-1 to TRBJ2-5; 9 positions agree with TRBD1. This TCR came from a woman between 40 and 55 years old with Graves' ophthalmopathy. The sequencing sample was made of blood. This CDR3 reads CASSRQGDRVETQYF. The CDR3 DNA follows: TGCGCCAGCAGTCGACAGGGGGATAGGGTGGAGACCCAGTACTTC.